A single sample is the source of the 24 T cell receptor beta chains below, sequenced in a study of T-cell reconstitution after alpha-beta-depleted transplantation in children (dated by TCRdb to 2016 to 2017). The library was obtained by PCR. Sequenced on an Illumina HiSeq 2500. To normalize quantification of the TCRbeta repertoire, the TCR libraries were built with molecular barcoding that relied on unique molecular identifiers. TCRdb reprocessed the public reads (quality trimming at Q25 with fastp, clone calling with MiXCR) and kept in-frame beta chains. CDR3 protein sequences are deduplicated, and each keeps its most common genes and DNA. Across this sample there are a few hundred thousand distinct CDR3 sequences, with around 9.9% seen only once. The top ten constitute 4.5% to 7% of the sample. Sequencing was performed on PBMCs from the stem cell graft donor, taken from the stem cell graft. The receptor source for this set is a human donor who donated a stem cell graft to a child with acute myeloid leukemia.

The V call is TRBV4-3, the J call TRBJ2-3; D is possibly TRBD1 or TRBD2 (6 bases each). In germline, CDR1 is LGHNA, CDR2 YSLEER. V lost 1 base to trimming and J lost 5 bases, with 16 bases between them. The CDR3 is 16 residues long. CDR3 nucleotide sequence: TGCGCCAGCAGCCAAGGTGGGGGCGGGATAGTAGATACGCAGTATTTT. Its protein is CASSQGGGGIVDTQYF.

The chain recombines TRBV6-1 with TRBJ2-5; 8 bases are shared with TRBD1. Per germline, CDR1 MNHNS and CDR2 SASEGT. V lost 7 bases and J lost 5; bases outside the gene matches: 21. The CDR3 has 18 amino acids. CDR3 DNA sequence: TGTGCCAGCACCGAGTCTGGGACAGGCGCCTCCCTGATTGAGACCCAGTACTTC. This gives the protein CASTESGTGASLIETQYF.

This clonotype was detected a few times. The chain's CDR3 is CASSEAGYPYQETQYF. The DNA of the CDR3 is TGTGCCAGCAGTGAGGCGGGGTACCCGTACCAAGAGACCCAGTACTTC. This chain joins TRBV2 and TRBJ2-5; D may be TRBD2 (6 bases). Trimming took off 3 bases at V and 0 bases at J, with 14 bases between the two ends. The germline gives CDR1 SNHLY, CDR2 FYNNEI. The CDR3 has 16 residues.

This clonotype was counted a few times. The chain employs TRBV12-3 or TRBV12-4 and TRBJ1-1; D is perhaps TRBD1 (6 bases). V lost 3 bases to trimming and J lost 1 base, with 12 bases between them. This CDR3 has 15 residues. The CDR3 spells CASSFSTTGNTEAFF. CDR3 nucleotide sequence: TGTGCCAGCAGTTTTTCGACGACAGGGAACACTGAAGCTTTCTTT.

The rearrangement uses TRBV3-1 and TRBJ1-3; perhaps TRBD1 as D (6 bases). CDR3 size: 16 residues. With 1 base removed from V and 3 bases from J, the gap between germline ends came to 13 bases. Germline V CDR1 and CDR2: LGHDT, YNNKEL (reference sequence). The DNA for the CDR3 is TGTGCCAGCAGCCAAGGCAGGGGAGCCTTTGGAAACACCATATATTTT. Translating gives CASSQGRGAFGNTIYF.

This clonotype has at least ten counts. J is TRBJ2-5 and V is TRBV5-1; TRBD1 might be the D (5 bases). This CDR3 has 13 residues. Germline CDR1 and CDR2: SGHRS and YFSETQ. V was shortened by 0 bases and J by 5 bases, with 8 bases between the two germline ends. CDR3 residues: CASSLGQSETQYF. The CDR3 coding sequence is TGCGCCAGCAGCTTGGGACAGTCTGAGACCCAGTACTTC.

As regards this clonotype: A much larger clone sits a single nucleotide away, making a read error possible. Because the CDR3 is missing its conserved closing phenylalanine or tryptophan, this is likely a read error. The chain combines TRBV10-2 with TRBJ2-5; the match to TRBD2 covers 7 bases. The CDR3 has 15 residues. Trimming took 7 bases from V and 4 from J; bases not matched to a gene: 12. The germline V gene encodes CDR1 WSHSY and CDR2 SAAADI. In nucleotides, the CDR3 is TGCGCCAGCAAAGATGGGGGGGGTCAAACAGAGACCCAGTACTTG. It yields the protein CASKDGGGQTETQYL.

The gene calls are TRBV2 and TRBJ1-2; 11 bases match TRBD1. V was clipped by 8 bases and J by 4 bases; unmatched bases: 6. Looked up from germline, CDR1 is SNHLY and CDR2 is FYNNEI. The CDR3 contains 14 residues. The CDR3 coding sequence is TGTGCCAGCGTAGGGACAGGGGGTTTCTATGGCTACACCTTC. Translated: CASVGTGGFYGYTF.

The chain recombines TRBV29-1 with TRBJ2-5, with 10 bases identical to TRBD1. The V gene end was trimmed by 0 bases and the J gene end by 10 bases; junction bases not matched to a gene: 8. Per germline, CDR1 SQVTM and CDR2 ANQGSEA. This CDR3 is built from 14 residues. The CDR3 here is CSVEDNRDRGRQYF. CDR3 sequence (DNA): TGCAGCGTTGAAGATAACCGGGACAGGGGACGCCAGTACTTC.

In its sample, this clonotype was seen a few times. The chain recombines TRBV6-1 with TRBJ1-5, with 7 bases identical to TRBD1. Germline trimming cut 5 bases from V and 4 bases from J; bases unmatched to any gene: 2. CDR3 size: 13 residues. Germline V gives CDR1 MNHNS, CDR2 SASEGT. CDR3 nucleotide sequence: TGTGCCAGCAGTACAGGGGCAAATCAGCCCCAGCATTTT. Protein product: CASSTGANQPQHF.

The chain joins TRBV10-3 to TRBJ2-5, with TRBD2 matching 10 bases. Germline values: CDR1 ENHRY, CDR2 SYGVKD. The CDR3 is made up of 17 amino acids. V lost 0 bases, J lost 5 bases, and 9 bases stayed unmatched. The DNA for the CDR3 is TGTGCCATCAGTGAGTCTTGGGCTAGCGGGAGTCGTGAGACCCAGTACTTC. Amino acids: CAISESWASGSRETQYF.

The V and J genes are TRBV20-1 and TRBJ2-5, with TRBD1 identical over 9 bases. CDR1 is DFQATT, CDR2 SNEGSKA, per germline (reference sequence). J lost 5 bases, V lost 4 bases, and 5 bases had no gene match. This CDR3 contains 13 residues. The CDR3 here is CSATRQGGETQYF. In DNA, the CDR3 is TGCAGTGCTACCCGACAGGGGGGGGAGACCCAGTACTTC.

This clonotype was seen repeatedly, ten times or more. The CDR3 sequence is CSARGDYNEQFF. As DNA, the CDR3 is TGCAGCGCTCGCGGGGACTACAATGAGCAGTTCTTC. The rearrangement joins TRBV29-1 to TRBJ2-1; D is perhaps TRBD2 (6 bases). Germline CDR1 SQVTM, CDR2 ANQGSEA. With 7 bases removed from V and 3 bases from J, the gap between germline ends came to 10 bases. This CDR3 is built from 12 residues.

The chain has TRBV18 and TRBJ2-3; D not resolved. The V end was cut by 6 bases, the J end by 5 bases, with 9 bases between. Germline V lookup: CDR1 KGHSH, CDR2 LQKENI. The CDR3 extends over 12 amino acids. CDR3 DNA: TGTGCCAGCTCCGAGCTCAGAGATACGCAGTATTTT. Translating gives CASSELRDTQYF.

A note on this clonotype: A read error may explain this, as a much larger clone is one base away. The CDR3 DNA follows: TGCGCCAGCAGCTTGGTGGTTGGGGAGACCCATTACTTC. Translation gives CASSLVVGETHYF. This rearrangement joins TRBV5-1 to TRBJ2-5; TRBD2 might be the D (5 bases). Germline-derived CDR1 and CDR2 are SGHRS and YFSETQ. The CDR3 runs 13 residues.

This clonotype was counted a few times. The genes are TRBV5-5 and TRBJ2-1; D gene unclear. The CDR3 length is 13 residues. The V and J ends lost 5 bases and 2 bases respectively, with 8 bases between them. Germline V gene sequence: CDR1 SGHKS, CDR2 YYEKEE (reference sequence). The CDR3 region is CASRPQTYNEQFF. The CDR3 DNA sequence: TGTGCCAGCAGGCCGCAAACCTACAATGAGCAGTTCTTC.

The table lists this clonotype with a few counts. The chain has TRBV20-1 and TRBJ2-1, with D tentatively TRBD1 (6 bases). V lost 5 bases and J lost 7, with 15 bases in between. CDR1 and CDR2 (germline): DFQATT, SNEGSKA (reference sequence). The CDR3 loop spans 13 amino acids. The CDR3: CSAEPRGRNEQFF. The CDR3 bases are TGCAGTGCTGAACCCAGGGGCCGTAATGAGCAGTTCTTC.

V is TRBV24-1 and J is TRBJ2-3; TRBD2 might be the D (7 bases). V gave up 2 bases and J gave up 0 bases, with 14 bases separating them. Germline V gene data show CDR1 as KGHDR and CDR2 as SFDVKD. The CDR3 totals 17 residues. CDR3 nucleotides: TGTGCCACCAGTGATTCCAAGGGGGGGGCAAGCACAGATACGCAGTATTTT. Its protein is CATSDSKGGASTDTQYF.

The chain carries TRBV7-9 and TRBJ1-2, with D uncertain. This CDR3 contains 14 residues. Germline CDR1 and CDR2: SEHNR and FQNEAQ (reference sequence). V was pared by 3 bases and J by 3 bases, with 11 bases between. In DNA form, the CDR3 reads TGTGCCAGCAGCTTCTCCGTAAGCCACTATGGCTACACCTTC. Encoded protein: CASSFSVSHYGYTF. The full variable domain, completed using reference TRBV7-9 and TRBJ1-2, is DTGVSQNPRHKITKRGQNVTFRCDPISEHNRLYWYRQTLGQGPEFLTYFQNEAQLEKSRLLSDRFSAERPKGSFSTLEIQRTEQGDSAMYLCASSFSVSHYGYTFGSGTRLTVV.

This clonotype was seen a few times. The J gene is TRBJ2-7, the V gene TRBV24-1; possibly TRBD1 for D (5 bases). CDR1 is KGHDR and CDR2 is SFDVKD in the germline V gene. V was clipped by 2 bases and J by 6 bases, with 13 bases between them. The CDR3 length is 14 residues. The DNA of the CDR3 is TGTGCCACCAGTGATTCTGGCAGGGTCGGCGAGCAGTACGTC. The encoded protein is CATSDSGRVGEQYV.

This clonotype was recorded at least ten times. The rearrangement uses TRBV10-2 and TRBJ1-5; TRBD1 is a possible D gene (5 bases). CDR3 length: 14 residues. The germline V gene has CDR1 WSHSY and CDR2 SAAADI. V was shortened by 2 bases and J by 1 base, with 6 bases between the two germline ends. CDR3: CASSEGGSNQPQHF. The CDR3 DNA is TGCGCCAGCAGTGAGGGGGGAAGCAATCAGCCCCAGCATTTT.

This clonotype showed up just a few times. This chain uses TRBV10-3 with TRBJ2-3; perhaps TRBD1 as D (5 bases). There are 14 residues in the CDR3. Germline CDR1 ENHRY, CDR2 SYGVKD. V lost 6 bases and J lost 0, with 10 bases in between. The CDR3 region has the DNA TGTGCCATCAGCGACAGTACTAGCACAGATACGCAGTATTTT. This translates into CAISDSTSTDTQYF.

This chain joins TRBV7-9 and TRBJ1-2, with D perhaps matching TRBD1 (6 bases). Germline CDR1 and CDR2: SEHNR and FQNEAQ (reference sequence). The CDR3 consists of 13 residues. Trimming stripped 3 bases from V and 14 bases from J, with 19 bases between. This chain's CDR3 is CASSLSSGGEYTF. DNA for the CDR3: TGTGCCAGCAGCTTGAGTTCGGGGGGCGAGTATACCTTC.

This clonotype was observed a few times. This chain joins TRBV4-2 and TRBJ1-4; 8 nucleotides line up with TRBD1. Germline V gene lookup returns CDR1 LGHNA and CDR2 YNFKEQ. The CDR3 length is 16 residues. V gave up 3 bases and J gave up 3 bases; unmatched junction bases: 6. This chain's CDR3 is CASSQRDRGPNEKLFF. The DNA for the CDR3 is TGTGCCAGCAGCCAGCGCGACAGGGGACCTAATGAAAAACTGTTTTTT.